The rows below give T cell receptor beta chains drawn from one sample of a study of T cells expressing NK-cell markers. TCRdb re-called the 5' RACE reads and gives one entry per CDR3 protein, without DNA. The table counts 150,000 to 200,000 distinct CDR3 sequences; 20% lies in the top ten. Sequencing input: blood T cells: a sorted CD56 or NKG2C T cell subset, CD4+ or CD8+ T cells, or bulk PBMC T cells (not recorded which). The receptors shown here come from a man aged 18 to 69 in good health. The CDR3 runs from the conserved cysteine through the conserved F or W.

V	J	CDR3
TRBV6-6	TRBJ1-1	CASSYQTNTEAFF
TRBV4-1	TRBJ2-2	CASSQPGELFF
TRBV6-5	TRBJ2-5	CASSSAGKVRETQYF
TRBV5-1	TRBJ2-1	CASSLMGFYNEQFF
TRBV7-9	TRBJ2-7	CASSLVAGDYEQYF
TRBV27	TRBJ2-3	CASSAGTSGTDTQYF
TRBV2	TRBJ2-1	CASSEGTGGLREQFF
TRBV15	TRBJ2-1	CATSRTGSSYNEQFF
TRBV12-3/TRBV12-4	TRBJ1-6	CASSPSGNSSPLHF
TRBV12-3/TRBV12-4	TRBJ2-2	CASNWALGDSPSENTGELFF
TRBV7-9	TRBJ1-2	CASSKVGREGAYYGYTF
TRBV19	TRBJ1-5	CASSIMRLPQHF
TRBV7-8	TRBJ1-3	CASSPFEGLSGNTIYF
TRBV4-1	TRBJ1-1	CASSQQGWDTEAFF
TRBV20-1	TRBJ1-5	CSAPPGLSNQPQHF
TRBV2	TRBJ1-2	CASSEAHTGGIEGYTF
TRBV7-9	TRBJ2-2	CASNNNGGITGELFF
TRBV6-1	TRBJ2-1	CASTEDDGVGNEQFF
TRBV5-6	TRBJ2-1	CASRQTGAYNEQFF
TRBV7-7	TRBJ2-1	CASSQNRANNEQFF
TRBV28	TRBJ2-2	CASNPPTGRTPGSCFF
TRBV12-3/TRBV12-4	TRBJ1-4	CASTPRDRGGEKLFF
TRBV6-1	TRBJ1-4	CASSEGDRVGEKLFF
TRBV20-1	TRBJ2-7	CSAFGGQGDHEQYF
TRBV12-3/TRBV12-4	TRBJ2-1	CASSLTGDRDNEQFF
TRBV5-8	TRBJ1-1	CASSLTGTGMNTEAFF
TRBV7-8	TRBJ2-5	CASSPQIQETQYF
TRBV6-5	TRBJ2-7	CASSRDRVIYEQYF
TRBV7-9	TRBJ1-2	CASSPLTRGARDYGYTF
TRBV2	TRBJ2-7	CAGLAGGNEQYF
TRBV11-1	TRBJ1-1	CASSLGTGVVILNTEAFF
TRBV7-9	TRBJ1-4	CASSSTGVQTSREKLFF
TRBV9	TRBJ2-3	CASSVRPKDVTDTQYF
TRBV7-8	TRBJ2-3	CASSSGGDTQYF
TRBV5-5	TRBJ2-2	CASSLARVTGELFF
TRBV19	TRBJ1-1	CASSITGETNTEAFF
TRBV3-1	TRBJ2-3	CASSLSQVPTDTQYF
TRBV2	TRBJ2-7	CASSDLGSGGGYEQYF
TRBV12-3/TRBV12-4	TRBJ2-1	CASSESPASSYNEQFF
TRBV3-1	TRBJ1-5	CASSQDGWGVQPQHF
TRBV9	TRBJ2-3	CASSLSGGALDTQYF
TRBV5-1	TRBJ1-2	CASSLAGKLGYTF
TRBV29-1	TRBJ2-6	CSVPDSGANVLTF
TRBV10-3	TRBJ2-3	CAIGGGTDTQYF
TRBV20-1	TRBJ2-2	CSALISGGAPGELFF
TRBV5-5	TRBJ1-2	CASSSAASKTYGYTF